This is a list of T cell receptor beta chains from one sample in a study of blood T cell repertoires in COVID-19. Profiled with immunoSEQ multiplex PCR; TCRdb holds only in-frame clones, not every one. In the table there are nearly 250,000 clones, about 80% of which are singletons. Input material: peripheral blood. The receptors were gathered from a woman of 80 years or more with acute or convalescent COVID-19. CDR3s include the opening cysteine and the closing phenylalanine or tryptophan. The D gene is left open where the match is weak. Size is stated for part of the rows, as once, few or many counts, or as a class when the clone is expanded.

clone_size: NA
d_call: TRBD2
v_call: TRBV7-2
j_call: TRBJ2-1
cdr3_aa: CASSSQAGVILGEQFF
cdr3_nt: TGTGCCAGCAGCTCCCAAGCGGGAGTCATCCTAGGTGAGCAGTTCTTC

clone_size: NA
d_call: TRBD1
v_call: TRBV4-1
j_call: TRBJ1-1
cdr3_aa: CASSIPDRVGTEAFF
cdr3_nt: TGCGCCAGCAGCATCCCGGACAGGGTAGGCACTGAAGCTTTCTTT

clone_size: once
d_call: NA
v_call: TRBV6-2/TRBV6-3
j_call: TRBJ1-1
cdr3_aa: CASSRGSVHTEAFF
cdr3_nt: TGTGCCAGCAGTAGGGGCTCGGTACACACTGAAGCTTTCTTT

clone_size: NA
d_call: TRBD1
v_call: TRBV3-1/TRBV3-2
j_call: TRBJ1-1
cdr3_aa: CASSQRSGQGRTEAFF
cdr3_nt: TGTGCCAGCAGCCAAAGATCGGGACAGGGGAGGACTGAAGCTTTCTTT

clone_size: NA
d_call: NA
v_call: TRBV7-2
j_call: TRBJ2-5
cdr3_aa: CASSLGSETQYF
cdr3_nt: TGTGCCAGCAGCTTAGGTTCGGAGACCCAGTACTTC

clone_size: NA
d_call: TRBD1
v_call: TRBV9
j_call: TRBJ2-7
cdr3_aa: CASSVVVQGAYEQYF
cdr3_nt: TGTGCCAGCAGCGTAGTGGTTCAGGGGGCCTACGAGCAGTACTTC

clone_size: NA
d_call: NA
v_call: TRBV7-2
j_call: TRBJ1-1
cdr3_aa: CASSKGTLNTEAFF
cdr3_nt: TGTGCCAGCAGCAAAGGGACACTGAACACTGAAGCTTTCTTT

clone_size: NA
d_call: NA
v_call: TRBV6-2/TRBV6-3
j_call: TRBJ2-3
cdr3_aa: CASSYQGRTDTQYF
cdr3_nt: TGTGCCAGCAGTTACCAGGGGCGCACAGATACGCAGTATTTT

clone_size: NA
d_call: NA
v_call: TRBV27
j_call: TRBJ1-1
cdr3_aa: CASSGRTRLTEAFF
cdr3_nt: TGTGCCAGCAGTGGGAGGACAAGACTAACTGAAGCTTTCTTT

clone_size: NA
d_call: NA
v_call: TRBV6-2/TRBV6-3
j_call: TRBJ1-1
cdr3_aa: CASSYSNRNTEAFF
cdr3_nt: TGTGCCAGCAGTTACTCGAACAGGAACACTGAAGCTTTCTTT

clone_size: NA
d_call: NA
v_call: TRBV6-5
j_call: TRBJ1-6
cdr3_aa: CASSLDSSNNSPLHF
cdr3_nt: TGTGCCAGCAGTTTGGACAGTTCGAATAATTCACCCCTCCACTTT

clone_size: NA
d_call: NA
v_call: TRBV5-6
j_call: TRBJ1-1
cdr3_aa: CASSRPYREGTEAFF
cdr3_nt: TGTGCCAGCAGCCGGCCTTACAGGGAAGGGACTGAAGCTTTCTTT

clone_size: NA
d_call: TRBD1
v_call: TRBV9
j_call: TRBJ1-2
cdr3_aa: CASSPQGAGYGYTF
cdr3_nt: TGTGCCAGCAGCCCCCAGGGGGCGGGCTATGGCTACACCTTC

clone_size: NA
d_call: TRBD1
v_call: TRBV18
j_call: TRBJ2-3
cdr3_aa: CASSPGQSTFTDTQYF
cdr3_nt: TGTGCCAGCTCACCGGGACAGTCAACTTTCACAGATACGCAGTATTTT

clone_size: NA
d_call: NA
v_call: TRBV19
j_call: TRBJ2-7
cdr3_aa: CASSIRWPGPYEQYF
cdr3_nt: TGTGCCAGTAGTATAAGGTGGCCAGGGCCCTACGAGCAGTACTTC

clone_size: NA
d_call: TRBD1
v_call: TRBV6-1
j_call: TRBJ1-2
cdr3_aa: CASSEVGRGRWNGYTF
cdr3_nt: TGTGCCAGCAGTGAAGTTGGCAGGGGGCGTTGGAATGGCTACACCTTC

clone_size: few
d_call: TRBD1
v_call: TRBV7-9
j_call: TRBJ2-7
cdr3_aa: CASSLQQGRGEQYF
cdr3_nt: TGTGCCAGCAGCTTACAACAGGGGCGCGGAGAGCAGTACTTC

clone_size: NA
d_call: TRBD2
v_call: TRBV9
j_call: TRBJ2-5
cdr3_aa: CASSGRLAGSETQYF
cdr3_nt: TGTGCCAGCAGCGGTCGACTAGCGGGAAGCGAGACCCAGTACTTC

clone_size: NA
d_call: TRBD1
v_call: TRBV18
j_call: TRBJ2-2
cdr3_aa: CASSQGQSTGELFF
cdr3_nt: TGTGCCAGCTCCCAGGGACAGAGCACCGGGGAGCTGTTTTTT

clone_size: few
d_call: TRBD2
v_call: TRBV5-1
j_call: TRBJ2-7
cdr3_aa: CASSLSSGRTYEQYF
cdr3_nt: TGCGCCAGCAGCTTGAGTAGCGGGAGGACCTACGAGCAGTACTTC

clone_size: few
d_call: NA
v_call: TRBV7-2
j_call: TRBJ2-7
cdr3_aa: CARVQQGNQPYEQYF
cdr3_nt: TGTGCCAGGGTCCAACAGGGAAATCAACCCTACGAGCAGTACTTC

clone_size: NA
d_call: NA
v_call: TRBV6-1
j_call: TRBJ1-1
cdr3_aa: CASSERGDTEAFF
cdr3_nt: TGTGCCAGCAGTGAAAGGGGCGATACTGAAGCTTTCTTT

clone_size: few
d_call: NA
v_call: TRBV3-1/TRBV3-2
j_call: TRBJ1-5
cdr3_aa: CASSQDARGGRNQPQHF
cdr3_nt: TGTGCCAGCAGCCAAGATGCGCGGGGGGGCCGCAATCAGCCCCAGCATTTT

clone_size: NA
d_call: TRBD1
v_call: TRBV5-5
j_call: TRBJ1-4
cdr3_aa: CASSIGTAEKLFF
cdr3_nt: TGTGCCAGCAGCATCGGGACAGCTGAAAAACTGTTTTTT

clone_size: NA
d_call: TRBD2
v_call: TRBV5-4
j_call: TRBJ2-1
cdr3_aa: CASSSTSGVYNEQFF
cdr3_nt: TGTGCCAGCAGCTCGACTAGCGGGGTGTACAATGAGCAGTTCTTC

clone_size: few
d_call: TRBD1
v_call: TRBV7-6
j_call: TRBJ1-4
cdr3_aa: CASSESGTGVEKLFF
cdr3_nt: TGTGCCAGCAGCGAGTCCGGGACAGGGGTTGAAAAACTGTTTTTT

clone_size: NA
d_call: TRBD2
v_call: TRBV27
j_call: TRBJ2-1
cdr3_aa: CASRGGSRYNEQFF
cdr3_nt: TGTGCCAGCAGAGGCGGGAGTCGATACAATGAGCAGTTCTTC

clone_size: NA
d_call: TRBD1
v_call: TRBV4-3
j_call: TRBJ1-2
cdr3_aa: CASSQQQGAYGYTF
cdr3_nt: TGCGCCAGCAGCCAACAACAGGGGGCGTATGGCTACACCTTC

clone_size: NA
d_call: TRBD1
v_call: TRBV18
j_call: TRBJ1-4
cdr3_aa: CASSTGQGFEKLFF
cdr3_nt: TGTGCCAGCTCAACGGGACAGGGATTCGAAAAACTGTTTTTT

clone_size: once
d_call: NA
v_call: TRBV9
j_call: TRBJ1-3
cdr3_aa: CASSVTFSGNTIYF
cdr3_nt: TGTGCCAGCAGCGTGACTTTCTCTGGAAACACCATATATTTT

clone_size: NA
d_call: TRBD1
v_call: TRBV27
j_call: TRBJ1-5
cdr3_aa: CASRRTGADRNQPQHF
cdr3_nt: TGTGCCAGCAGGAGGACAGGGGCGGATCGAAATCAGCCCCAGCATTTT

clone_size: NA
d_call: NA
v_call: TRBV6-1
j_call: TRBJ1-2
cdr3_aa: CASSELGGPNYGYTF
cdr3_nt: TGTGCCAGCAGTGAATTGGGGGGGCCTAACTATGGCTACACCTTC

clone_size: NA
d_call: NA
v_call: TRBV6-5
j_call: TRBJ1-1
cdr3_aa: CASTRTKGTEAFF
cdr3_nt: TGTGCCAGCACCAGAACCAAGGGGACTGAAGCTTTCTTT

clone_size: NA
d_call: TRBD1
v_call: TRBV19
j_call: TRBJ2-2
cdr3_aa: CASSVGQVGTRELFF
cdr3_nt: TGTGCCAGTAGTGTTGGACAGGTGGGCACCCGGGAGCTGTTTTTT

clone_size: NA
d_call: TRBD1
v_call: TRBV7-9
j_call: TRBJ2-7
cdr3_aa: CASTKTGSSYEQYF
cdr3_nt: TGTGCCAGCACTAAGACAGGGTCGAGCTACGAGCAGTACTTC

clone_size: NA
d_call: NA
v_call: TRBV7-8
j_call: TRBJ2-1
cdr3_aa: CASSLYAGAKLGSYNEQFF
cdr3_nt: TGTGCCAGCAGCTTATATGCGGGGGCCAAATTAGGTTCCTACAATGAGCAGTTCTTC

clone_size: NA
d_call: TRBD1
v_call: TRBV29-1
j_call: TRBJ1-4
cdr3_aa: CSVGQGNGEKLFF
cdr3_nt: TGCAGCGTAGGACAGGGGAACGGGGAAAAACTGTTTTTT

clone_size: once
d_call: TRBD1
v_call: TRBV7-9
j_call: TRBJ1-1
cdr3_aa: CASSKYSGTGDTEAFF
cdr3_nt: TGTGCCAGCAGCAAATACTCCGGGACAGGAGACACTGAAGCTTTCTTT

clone_size: NA
d_call: NA
v_call: TRBV28
j_call: TRBJ2-1
cdr3_aa: CASSGGGATYNEQFF
cdr3_nt: TGTGCCAGCAGTGGAGGGGGGGCTACCTACAATGAGCAGTTCTTC

clone_size: NA
d_call: NA
v_call: TRBV29-1
j_call: TRBJ2-7
cdr3_aa: CSVEDGIGGSYEQYF
cdr3_nt: TGCAGCGTTGAAGATGGCATAGGCGGCTCCTACGAGCAGTACTTC

clone_size: NA
d_call: NA
v_call: TRBV3-1/TRBV3-2
j_call: TRBJ1-6
cdr3_aa: CASTTTGSDSPLHF
cdr3_nt: TGTGCCAGCACCACTACAGGGAGTGATTCACCCCTCCACTTT

clone_size: NA
d_call: TRBD2
v_call: TRBV3-1/TRBV3-2
j_call: TRBJ2-5
cdr3_aa: CASSARTPGGETQYF
cdr3_nt: TGTGCCAGCAGCGCCCGAACCCCGGGAGGAGAGACCCAGTACTTC